The 4 T cell receptor beta chains reported below all come from one sample, sequenced in a study of blood T cells in healthy people across ages. Primed by a sample-barcoded 5' primer and a J-beta primer mix, a second PCR proceeded for about 6 to 11 cycles. A single record per CDR3 protein comes from TCRdb applying MiXCR to the 5' RACE reads. The sample lists about 640,000 distinct CDR3 sequences; approximately 59% were seen once. The sample consisted of blood. The receptors here all came from a man aged 55 to 70 in good health.

CDR3 sequence reads: CASSESAGGFRPGYEQYF. CDR3 coding DNA: TGTGCCAGCAGTGAGAGCGCGGGGGGGTTCCGGCCGGGTTACGAGCAGTACTTC. The chain uses TRBV2 and TRBJ2-7; the match to TRBD2 covers 9 bases. Germline CDR1 is SNHLY and CDR2 is FYNNEI. The CDR3 spans 18 residues. The J segment lost 4 bases and the V segment lost 3 bases, leaving 16 bases of the junction unmatched.

The rearrangement links TRBV20-1 to TRBJ2-3; 11 nucleotides match TRBD2. The J segment lost 3 bases and the V segment lost 5 bases, leaving 10 bases of the junction unmatched. The CDR3 totals 16 residues. Germline assignment: CDR1 DFQATT and CDR2 SNEGSKA (reference sequence). This chain's CDR3 is CSASVAGGLRTDTQYF. In nucleotides, the CDR3 is TGCAGTGCTTCAGTAGCGGGGGGGCTAAGGACAGATACGCAGTATTTT.

The chain uses TRBV12-3 or TRBV12-4 and TRBJ1-2; perhaps TRBD1 as D (6 bases). The CDR3 extends over 13 amino acids. Trimming took off 6 bases at V and 11 bases at J, with 19 bases between the two ends. The CDR3 DNA sequence: TGTGCCAGCAGCCCAGACGAGCACAGGGAATACACCTTC. It encodes CASSPDEHREYTF.

CDR3 coding DNA: TGCGCCAGCAGCTTCCGACAGGACACTGAAGCTTTCTTT. Protein product: CASSFRQDTEAFF. The chain joins TRBV5-1 to TRBJ1-1; tentative D call: TRBD1 (6 bases). In germline, CDR1 is SGHRS, CDR2 YFSETQ. This CDR3 region has 13 residues. Trimming removed 2 bases from V and 3 bases from J, with 8 bases in between.